The source of this T cell receptor beta chain is a study of control samples from healthy donors and cancer patients. The CDR3 is 16 residues long. The germline V gene has CDR1 SGHRS and CDR2 YFSETQ. Trimming took 0 bases from V and 6 from J, leaving 15 bases between them. This table comes from immunoSEQ multiplex PCR, and its TCRdb copy is limited to in-frame clones, with some not included. This sample has 100,000 to 150,000 clones, with approximately 92% found just once. The chain uses TRBV5-1 and TRBJ2-2; no clear D gene. The TCR sequence derives from a man between 18 and 35 years old in good health. Sequenced input: blood. The CDR3 DNA reads as TGCGCCAGCAGCTTGGACGGCAGGATCGTTCCCGGGGAGCTGTTTTTT. Its translation is CASSLDGRIVPGELFF.